The sequence of this T cell receptor beta chain was determined in a study of T cell changes during pregnancy in multiple sclerosis. Sequencing was performed with immunoSEQ multiplex PCR; in TCRdb, only in-frame clones are kept and a portion is missing. The sample yields 50,000 or so clones, 92% seen once. CDR3 length: 17 amino acids. Germline CDR1 reads MGHDK; CDR2 reads SYGVNS. Trimming cost V 2 bases and J 5 bases; bases outside gene matches: 12. V usage is TRBV25-1 and J usage is TRBJ1-1, with TRBD1 matching over 9 bases. The material was CD4+ T cells from peripheral blood mononuclear cells, obtained after pregnancy. The receptor was derived from a female donor with multiple sclerosis, enrolled in a pregnancy study. Here the CDR3 DNA reads TGTGCCAGCAGTGAAGTTCAAACCGGGACAGGGATTACTGAAGCTTTCTTT. This codes for CASSEVQTGTGITEAFF.